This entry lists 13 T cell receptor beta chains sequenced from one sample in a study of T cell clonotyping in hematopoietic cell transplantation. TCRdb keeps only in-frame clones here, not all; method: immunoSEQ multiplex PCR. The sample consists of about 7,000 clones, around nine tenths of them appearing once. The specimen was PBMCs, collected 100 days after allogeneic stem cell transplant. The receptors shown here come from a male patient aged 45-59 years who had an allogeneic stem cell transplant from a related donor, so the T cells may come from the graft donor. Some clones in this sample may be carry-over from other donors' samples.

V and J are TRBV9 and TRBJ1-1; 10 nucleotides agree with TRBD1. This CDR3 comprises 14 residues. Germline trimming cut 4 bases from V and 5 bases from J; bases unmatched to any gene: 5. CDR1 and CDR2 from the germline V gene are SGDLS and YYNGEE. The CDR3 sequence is CASSQRDRGTEAFF. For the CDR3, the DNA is TGTGCCAGCAGCCAAAGGGACAGGGGAACTGAAGCTTTCTTT.

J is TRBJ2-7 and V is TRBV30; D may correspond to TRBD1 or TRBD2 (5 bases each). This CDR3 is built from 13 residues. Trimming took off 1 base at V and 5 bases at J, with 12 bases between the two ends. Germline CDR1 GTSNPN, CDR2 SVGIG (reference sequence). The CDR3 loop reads CAWSAGTTNEQYF. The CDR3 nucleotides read TGTGCCTGGAGTGCGGGGACCACCAACGAGCAGTACTTC.

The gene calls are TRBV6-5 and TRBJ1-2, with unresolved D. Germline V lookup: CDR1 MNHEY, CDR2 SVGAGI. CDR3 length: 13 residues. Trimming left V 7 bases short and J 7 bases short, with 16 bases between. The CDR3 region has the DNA TGTGCCAGCACTCCTCATCCCCAGTTTGGCTACACCTTC. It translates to CASTPHPQFGYTF.

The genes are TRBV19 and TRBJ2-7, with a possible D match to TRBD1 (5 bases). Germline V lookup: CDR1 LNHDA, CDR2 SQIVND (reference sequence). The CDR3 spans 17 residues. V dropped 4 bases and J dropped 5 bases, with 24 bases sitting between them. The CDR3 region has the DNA TGTGCCAGTAGTAGGTCGCCAGGGCCTCCGCTAAAAAACGAGCAGTACTTC. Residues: CASSRSPGPPLKNEQYF. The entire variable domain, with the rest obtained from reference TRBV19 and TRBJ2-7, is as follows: DGGITQSPKYLFRKEGQNVTLSCEQNLNHDAMYWYRQDPGQGLRLIYYSQIVNDFQKGDIAEGYSVSREKKESFPLTVTSAQKNPTAFYLCASSRSPGPPLKNEQYFGPGTRLTVT.

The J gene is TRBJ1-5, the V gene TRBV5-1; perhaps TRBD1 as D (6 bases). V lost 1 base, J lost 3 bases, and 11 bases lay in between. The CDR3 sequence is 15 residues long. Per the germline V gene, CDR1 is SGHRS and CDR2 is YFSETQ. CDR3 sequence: CASSLRGAYNQPQHF. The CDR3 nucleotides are TGCGCCAGCAGCTTGAGGGGGGCATACAATCAGCCCCAGCATTTT.

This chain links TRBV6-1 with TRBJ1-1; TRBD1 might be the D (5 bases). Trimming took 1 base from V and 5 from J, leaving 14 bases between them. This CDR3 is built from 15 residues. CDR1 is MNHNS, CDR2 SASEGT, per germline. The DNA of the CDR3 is TGTGCCAGCAGTGAAGAGGGTGTAGGGACGACTGAAGCTTTCTTT. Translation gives CASSEEGVGTTEAFF.

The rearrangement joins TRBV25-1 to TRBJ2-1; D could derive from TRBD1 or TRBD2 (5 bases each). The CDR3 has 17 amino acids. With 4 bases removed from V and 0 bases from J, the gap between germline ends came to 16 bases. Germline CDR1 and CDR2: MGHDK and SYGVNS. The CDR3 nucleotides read TGTGCCAGCAGTGTGGGGACCTTGCTTAGCTCCTACAATGAGCAGTTCTTC. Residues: CASSVGTLLSSYNEQFF.

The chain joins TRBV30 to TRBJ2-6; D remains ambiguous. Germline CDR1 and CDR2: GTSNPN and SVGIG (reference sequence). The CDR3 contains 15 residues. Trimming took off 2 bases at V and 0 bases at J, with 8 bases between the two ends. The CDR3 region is CAWSSRSSGANVLTF. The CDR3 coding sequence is TGTGCCTGGAGTTCCAGGAGCTCTGGGGCCAACGTCCTGACTTTC.

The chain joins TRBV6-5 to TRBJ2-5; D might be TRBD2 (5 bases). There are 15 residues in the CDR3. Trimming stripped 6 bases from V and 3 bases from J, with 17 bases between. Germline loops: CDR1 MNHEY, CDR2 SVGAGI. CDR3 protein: CASSPEELVKETQYF. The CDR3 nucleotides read TGTGCCAGCAGCCCGGAAGAACTAGTTAAAGAGACCCAGTACTTC.

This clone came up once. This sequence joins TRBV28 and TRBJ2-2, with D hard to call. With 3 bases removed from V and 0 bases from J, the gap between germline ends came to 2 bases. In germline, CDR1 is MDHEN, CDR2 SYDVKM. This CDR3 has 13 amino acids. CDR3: CASSLPNTGELFF. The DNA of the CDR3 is TGTGCCAGCAGTTTGCCGAACACCGGGGAGCTGTTTTTT. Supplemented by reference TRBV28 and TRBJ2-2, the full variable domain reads DVKVTQSSRYLVKRTGEKVFLECVQDMDHENMFWYRQDPGLGLRLIYFSYDVKMKEKGDIPEGYSVSREKKERFSLILESASTNQTSMYLCASSLPNTGELFFGEGSRLTVL.

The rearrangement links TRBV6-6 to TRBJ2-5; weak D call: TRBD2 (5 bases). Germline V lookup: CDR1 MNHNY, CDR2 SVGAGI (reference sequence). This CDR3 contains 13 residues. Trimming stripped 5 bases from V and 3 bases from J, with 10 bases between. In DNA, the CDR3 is TGTGCCAGCAGTCCCGGACTCGAAGAGACCCAGTACTTC. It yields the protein CASSPGLEETQYF.

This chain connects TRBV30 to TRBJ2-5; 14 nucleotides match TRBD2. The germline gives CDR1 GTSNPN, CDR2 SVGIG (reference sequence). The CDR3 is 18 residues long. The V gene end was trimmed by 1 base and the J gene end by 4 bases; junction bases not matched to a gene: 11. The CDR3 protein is CAWSALRGLAGGGETQYF. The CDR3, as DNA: TGTGCCTGGAGTGCACTGCGTGGACTAGCGGGGGGAGGAGAGACCCAGTACTTC.

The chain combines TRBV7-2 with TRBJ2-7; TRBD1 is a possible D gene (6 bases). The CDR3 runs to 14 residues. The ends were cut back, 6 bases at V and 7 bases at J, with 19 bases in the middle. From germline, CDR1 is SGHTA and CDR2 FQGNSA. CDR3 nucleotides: TGTGCCAGCAGGCCAAGCCAGGGGCTAGGGGAGCAGTACTTC. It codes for CASRPSQGLGEQYF.